This T cell receptor (beta chain) was documented in a study of T cell repertoires in cytomegalovirus infection. At the level of the study: Recently identified HLA-C-restricted CMV epitopes were used, and well-studied HLA-B-restricted CMV epitopes were used as well. Matching HLA type and CMV infection were both indicated by public TCR beta signatures. Notes on the study in general: It was HLA-C-restricted CMV-specific TCR beta clonotypes that dominated the response ex vivo.

TCRdb fed the reads into MiXCR, producing one record per CDR3 protein. The table lists roughly 340,000 distinct CDR3 sequences, 25% to 35% of them singletons. This clonotype was observed a few times. The antigen is not known. The receptor was derived from a human donor in good health (CMV status not recorded). Some clones in this sample may be carry-over from other donors' samples. Specimen: cultured PBMCs, collected from culture after CMV antigen stimulation.

The CDR3 spells CASSQVSNGANTGELFF. The DNA of the CDR3 is TGTGCCAGCAGCCAAGTTAGCAACGGAGCGAACACCGGGGAGCTGTTTTTT. The chain links TRBV3-1 to TRBJ2-2; no clear D gene. V lost 1 base and J lost 0, with 12 bases in between. Germline CDR1 is LGHDT and CDR2 is YNNKEL (reference sequence). This CDR3 contains 17 residues.